This T cell receptor (beta chain) was sequenced in a study of PD-1 blockade in classical Hodgkin lymphoma. Whole-study context: With a 2-week interval, patients received intravenous nivolumab at 3 mg/kg.

The CDR3 extends over 14 amino acids. Per the germline V gene, CDR1 is LNHDA and CDR2 is SQIVND (reference sequence). The ends were cut back, 3 bases at V and 5 bases at J, with 11 bases in the middle. Clones were sequenced by immunoSEQ multiplex PCR, and TCRdb holds only the in-frame ones, with some missing. Here the sample spans 35,000 to 50,000 clones, approximately 70% being singletons. Every patient experienced relapse after autologous stem cell transplantation, and brentuximab vedotin exposure varied. Responses achieved at best were complete response, partial response or progressive disease. The chain uses TRBV19 and TRBJ2-1; D is ambiguous. The specimen comprised peripheral blood mononuclear cells (PBMCs), sampled before the second cycle of nivolumab. This receptor was obtained from a human donor with classical Hodgkin lymphoma. The CDR3 loop is CASSITEKHNEQFF. The CDR3 DNA is TGTGCCAGTAGTATTACAGAGAAACACAATGAGCAGTTCTTC.